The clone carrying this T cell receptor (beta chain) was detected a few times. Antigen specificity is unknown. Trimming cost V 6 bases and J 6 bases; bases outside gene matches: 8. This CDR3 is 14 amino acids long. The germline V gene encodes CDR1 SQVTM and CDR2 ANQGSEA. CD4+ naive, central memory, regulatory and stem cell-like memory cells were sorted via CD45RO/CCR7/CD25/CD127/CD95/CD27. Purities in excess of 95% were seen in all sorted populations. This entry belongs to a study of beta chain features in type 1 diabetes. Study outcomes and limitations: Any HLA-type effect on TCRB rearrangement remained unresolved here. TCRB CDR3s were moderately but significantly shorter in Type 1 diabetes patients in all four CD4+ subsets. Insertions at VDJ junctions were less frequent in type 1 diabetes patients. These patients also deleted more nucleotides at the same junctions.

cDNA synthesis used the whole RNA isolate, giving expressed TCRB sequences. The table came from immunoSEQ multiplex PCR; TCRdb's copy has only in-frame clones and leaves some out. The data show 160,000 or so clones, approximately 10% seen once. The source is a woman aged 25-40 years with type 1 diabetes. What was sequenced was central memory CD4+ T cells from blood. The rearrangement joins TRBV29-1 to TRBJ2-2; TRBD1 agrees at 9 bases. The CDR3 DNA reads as TGCAGCGTCATGCGGACAGGGGAACCCGGGGAGCTGTTTTTT. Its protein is CSVMRTGEPGELFF.